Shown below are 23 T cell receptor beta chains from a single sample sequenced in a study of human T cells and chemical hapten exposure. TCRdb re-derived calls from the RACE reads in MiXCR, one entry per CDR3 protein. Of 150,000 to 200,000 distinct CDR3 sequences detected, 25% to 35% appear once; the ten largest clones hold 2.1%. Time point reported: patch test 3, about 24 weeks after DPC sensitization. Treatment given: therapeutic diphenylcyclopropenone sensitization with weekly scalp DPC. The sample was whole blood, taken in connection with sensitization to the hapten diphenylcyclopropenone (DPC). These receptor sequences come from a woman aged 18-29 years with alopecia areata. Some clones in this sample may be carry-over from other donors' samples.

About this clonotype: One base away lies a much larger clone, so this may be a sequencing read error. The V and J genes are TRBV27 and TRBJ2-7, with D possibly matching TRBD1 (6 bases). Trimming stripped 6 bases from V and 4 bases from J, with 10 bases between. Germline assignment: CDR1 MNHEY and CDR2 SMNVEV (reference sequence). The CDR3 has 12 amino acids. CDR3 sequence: CASSFTGYEQYF. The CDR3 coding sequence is TGTGCCAGCAGCTTTACAGGGTACGAGCAGTACTTC.

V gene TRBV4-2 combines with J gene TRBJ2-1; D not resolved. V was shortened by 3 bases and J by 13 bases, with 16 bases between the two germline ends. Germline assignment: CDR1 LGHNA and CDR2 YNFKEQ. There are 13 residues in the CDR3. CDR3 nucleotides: TGTGCCAGCAGCCATGGAAGGCTTACTGAACAGTTCTTC. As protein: CASSHGRLTEQFF.

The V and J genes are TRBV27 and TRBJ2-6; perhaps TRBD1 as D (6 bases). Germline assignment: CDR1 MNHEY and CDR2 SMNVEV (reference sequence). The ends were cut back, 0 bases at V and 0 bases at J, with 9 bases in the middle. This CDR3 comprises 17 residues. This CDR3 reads CASSLSGHNSGANVLTF. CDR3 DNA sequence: TGTGCCAGCAGTTTATCGGGACATAACTCTGGGGCCAACGTCCTGACTTTC. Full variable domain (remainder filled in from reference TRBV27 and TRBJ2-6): EAQVTQNPRYLITVTGKKLTVTCSQNMNHEYMSWYRQDPGLGLRQIYYSMNVEVTDKGDVPEGYKVSRKEKRNFPLILESPSPNQTSLYFCASSLSGHNSGANVLTFGAGSRLTVL.

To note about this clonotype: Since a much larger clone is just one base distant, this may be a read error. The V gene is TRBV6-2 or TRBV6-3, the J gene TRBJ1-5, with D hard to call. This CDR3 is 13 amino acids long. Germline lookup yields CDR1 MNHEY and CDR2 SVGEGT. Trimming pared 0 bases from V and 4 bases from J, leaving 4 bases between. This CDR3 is CASSYSTNQPQHF. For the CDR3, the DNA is TGTGCCAGCAGTTACTCCACAAATCAGCCCCAGCATTTT.

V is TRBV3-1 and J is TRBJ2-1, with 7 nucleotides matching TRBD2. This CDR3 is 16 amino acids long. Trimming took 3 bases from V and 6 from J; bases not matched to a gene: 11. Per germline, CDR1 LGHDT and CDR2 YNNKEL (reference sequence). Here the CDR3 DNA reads TGTGCCAGCAGCCACGACGGGGGGAGACCCTTCAATGAGCAGTTCTTC. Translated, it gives CASSHDGGRPFNEQFF.

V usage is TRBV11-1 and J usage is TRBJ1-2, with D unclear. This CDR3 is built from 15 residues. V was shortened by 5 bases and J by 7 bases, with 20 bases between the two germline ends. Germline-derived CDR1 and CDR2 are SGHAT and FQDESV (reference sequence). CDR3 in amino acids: CASSPTLTSNLGYTF. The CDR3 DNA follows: TGTGCCAGCAGCCCGACGTTGACATCGAATCTTGGCTACACCTTC.

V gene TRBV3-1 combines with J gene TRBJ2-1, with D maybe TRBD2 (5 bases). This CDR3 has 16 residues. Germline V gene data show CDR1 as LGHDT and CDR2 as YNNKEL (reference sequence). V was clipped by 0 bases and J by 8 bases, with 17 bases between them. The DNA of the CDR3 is TGTGCCAGCAGCCAAGATGGCGCTAGCATCGGGGATGAGCAGTTCTTC. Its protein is CASSQDGASIGDEQFF.

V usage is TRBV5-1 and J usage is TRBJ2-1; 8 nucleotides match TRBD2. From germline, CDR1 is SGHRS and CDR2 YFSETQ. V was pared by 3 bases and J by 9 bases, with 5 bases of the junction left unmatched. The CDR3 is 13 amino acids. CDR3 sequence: CASSSLAGAEQFF. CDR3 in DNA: TGCGCCAGCAGCTCTCTAGCGGGTGCTGAGCAGTTCTTC.

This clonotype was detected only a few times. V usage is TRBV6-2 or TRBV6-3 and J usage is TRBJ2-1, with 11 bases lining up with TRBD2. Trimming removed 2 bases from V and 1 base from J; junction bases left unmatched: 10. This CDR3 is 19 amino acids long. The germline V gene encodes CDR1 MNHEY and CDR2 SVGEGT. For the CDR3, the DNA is TGTGCCAGCAGTTACGACCTAGCGGGGGGCCGGGGGTCCTACAATGAGCAGTTCTTC. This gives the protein CASSYDLAGGRGSYNEQFF.

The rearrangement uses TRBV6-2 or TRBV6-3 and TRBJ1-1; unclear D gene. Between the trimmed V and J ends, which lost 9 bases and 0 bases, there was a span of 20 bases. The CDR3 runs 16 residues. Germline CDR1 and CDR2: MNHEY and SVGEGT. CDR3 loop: CASMTARGGLNTEAFF. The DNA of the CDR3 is TGTGCCAGTATGACCGCCCGCGGCGGCCTGAACACTGAAGCTTTCTTT.

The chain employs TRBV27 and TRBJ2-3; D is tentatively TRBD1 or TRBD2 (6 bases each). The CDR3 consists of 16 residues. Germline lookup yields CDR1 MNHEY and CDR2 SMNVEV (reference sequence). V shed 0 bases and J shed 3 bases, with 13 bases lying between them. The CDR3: CASSLSKGGGTDTQYF. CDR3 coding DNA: TGTGCCAGCAGTTTATCGAAGGGGGGTGGAACAGATACGCAGTATTTT.

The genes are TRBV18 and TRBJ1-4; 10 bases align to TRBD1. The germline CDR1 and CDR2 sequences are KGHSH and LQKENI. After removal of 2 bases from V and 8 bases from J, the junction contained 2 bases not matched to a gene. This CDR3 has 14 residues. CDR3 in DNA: TGTGCCAGCTCACCAGGGACAGGGGAAGAAAAACTGTTTTTT. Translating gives CASSPGTGEEKLFF.

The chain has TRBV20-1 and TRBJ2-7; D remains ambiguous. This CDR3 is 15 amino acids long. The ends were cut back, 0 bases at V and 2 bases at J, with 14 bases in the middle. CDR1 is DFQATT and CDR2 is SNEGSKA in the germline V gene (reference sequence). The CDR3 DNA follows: TGCAGTGCTAGAGATTCGGCCTTTAGAACCTACGAGCAGTACTTC. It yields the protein CSARDSAFRTYEQYF.

The CDR3 bases are TGTGCCAGCAGCGGGACAGGGAGTGTCAATACGCAGTATTTT. It translates to CASSGTGSVNTQYF. The chain couples TRBV7-9 to TRBJ2-3; 9 nucleotides align to TRBD1. The CDR3 loop spans 14 amino acids. Germline trimming cut 5 bases from V and 7 bases from J; bases unmatched to any gene: 7. Germline values: CDR1 SEHNR, CDR2 FQNEAQ (reference sequence).

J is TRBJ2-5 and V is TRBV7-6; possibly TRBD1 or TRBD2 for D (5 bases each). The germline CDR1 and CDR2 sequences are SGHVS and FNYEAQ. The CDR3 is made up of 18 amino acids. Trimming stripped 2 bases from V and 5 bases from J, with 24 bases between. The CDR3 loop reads CASSLNPPGTLRVETQYF. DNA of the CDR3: TGTGCCAGCAGCTTAAATCCCCCCGGGACCTTAAGGGTGGAGACCCAGTACTTC.

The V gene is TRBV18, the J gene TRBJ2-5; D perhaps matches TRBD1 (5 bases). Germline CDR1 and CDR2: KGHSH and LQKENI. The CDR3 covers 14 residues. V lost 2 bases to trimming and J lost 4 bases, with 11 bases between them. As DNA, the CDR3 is TGTGCCAGCTCACCAACGTGGGGCCGAGAGACCCAGTACTTC. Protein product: CASSPTWGRETQYF.

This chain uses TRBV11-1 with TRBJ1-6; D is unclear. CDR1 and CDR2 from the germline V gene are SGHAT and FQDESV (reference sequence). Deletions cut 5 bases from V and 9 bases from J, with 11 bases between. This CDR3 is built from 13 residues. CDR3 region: CASSRLDGSPLHF. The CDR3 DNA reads TGTGCCAGCAGCCGTCTCGACGGTTCACCCCTCCACTTT. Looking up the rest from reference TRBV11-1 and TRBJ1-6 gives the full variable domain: EAEVAQSPRYKITEKSQAVAFWCDPISGHATLYWYRQILGQGPELLVQFQDESVVDDSQLPKDRFSAERLKGVDSTLKIQPAELGDSAMYLCASSRLDGSPLHFGNGTRLTVT.

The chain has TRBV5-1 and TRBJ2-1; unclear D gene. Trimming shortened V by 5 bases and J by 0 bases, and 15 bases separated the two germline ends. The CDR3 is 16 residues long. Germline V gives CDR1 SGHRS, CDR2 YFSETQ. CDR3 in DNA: TGCGCCAGCAGGAAGCCCCCAGGCAACTCCTACAATGAGCAGTTCTTC. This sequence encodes CASRKPPGNSYNEQFF.

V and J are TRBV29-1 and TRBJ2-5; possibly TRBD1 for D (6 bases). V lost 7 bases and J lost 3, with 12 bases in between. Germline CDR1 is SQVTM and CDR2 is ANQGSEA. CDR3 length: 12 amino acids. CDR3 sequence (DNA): TGCAGCGCCGGACAGAAAAAAGAGACCCAGTACTTC. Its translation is CSAGQKKETQYF.

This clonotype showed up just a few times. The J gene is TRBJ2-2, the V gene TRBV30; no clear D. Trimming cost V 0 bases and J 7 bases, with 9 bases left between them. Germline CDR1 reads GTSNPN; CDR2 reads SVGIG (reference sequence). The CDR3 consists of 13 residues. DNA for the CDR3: TGTGCCTGGAGTGTAATTGGGGTCGGGGAGCTGTTTTTT. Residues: CAWSVIGVGELFF.

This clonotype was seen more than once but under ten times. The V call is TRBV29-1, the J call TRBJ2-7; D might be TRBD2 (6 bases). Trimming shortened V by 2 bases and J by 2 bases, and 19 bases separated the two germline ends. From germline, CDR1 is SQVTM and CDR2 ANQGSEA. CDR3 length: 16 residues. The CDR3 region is CSVEIAAGRPTYEQYF. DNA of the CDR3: TGCAGCGTTGAAATAGCGGCAGGGAGGCCGACCTACGAGCAGTACTTC.

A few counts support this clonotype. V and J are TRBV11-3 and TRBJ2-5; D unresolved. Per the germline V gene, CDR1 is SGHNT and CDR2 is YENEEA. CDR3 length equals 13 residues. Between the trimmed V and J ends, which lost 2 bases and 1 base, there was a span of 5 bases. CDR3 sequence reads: CASSLWTQETQYF. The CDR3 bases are TGTGCCAGCAGCTTATGGACCCAAGAGACCCAGTACTTC. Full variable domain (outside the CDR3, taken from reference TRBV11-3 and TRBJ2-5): EAGVVQSPRYKIIEKKQPVAFWCNPISGHNTLYWYLQNLGQGPELLIRYENEEAVDDSQLPKDRFSAERLKGVDSTLKIQPAELGDSAVYLCASSLWTQETQYFGPGTRLLVL.

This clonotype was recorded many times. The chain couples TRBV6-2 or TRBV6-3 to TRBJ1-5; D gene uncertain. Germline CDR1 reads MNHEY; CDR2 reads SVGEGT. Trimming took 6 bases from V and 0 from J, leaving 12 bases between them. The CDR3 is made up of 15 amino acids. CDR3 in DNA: TGTGCCAGCAGCGGACGGGCGGGTAGCAATCAGCCCCAGCATTTT. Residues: CASSGRAGSNQPQHF.